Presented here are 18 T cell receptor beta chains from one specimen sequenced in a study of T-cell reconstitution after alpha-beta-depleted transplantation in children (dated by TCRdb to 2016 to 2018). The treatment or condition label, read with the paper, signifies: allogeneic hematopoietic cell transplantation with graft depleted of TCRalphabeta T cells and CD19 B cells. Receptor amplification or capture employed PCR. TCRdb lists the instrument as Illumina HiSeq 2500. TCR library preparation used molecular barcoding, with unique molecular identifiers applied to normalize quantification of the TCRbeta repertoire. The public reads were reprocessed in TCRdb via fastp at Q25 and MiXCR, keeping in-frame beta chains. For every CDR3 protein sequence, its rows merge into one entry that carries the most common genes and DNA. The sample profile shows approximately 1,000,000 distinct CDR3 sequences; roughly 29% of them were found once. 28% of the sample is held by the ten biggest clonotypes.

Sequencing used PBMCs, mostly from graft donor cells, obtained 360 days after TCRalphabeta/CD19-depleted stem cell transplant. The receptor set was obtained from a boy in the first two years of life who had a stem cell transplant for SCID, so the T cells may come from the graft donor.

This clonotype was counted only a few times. The CDR3 reads CAISEPTSGGQETQYF. CDR3 sequence (DNA): TGTGCCATCAGTGAGCCGACTAGCGGTGGACAAGAGACCCAGTACTTC. The chain combines TRBV10-3 with TRBJ2-5; 9 bases fit TRBD2. V dropped 2 bases and J dropped 2; count of bases not matched to a gene: 6. The CDR3 runs 16 residues. Germline values: CDR1 ENHRY, CDR2 SYGVKD.

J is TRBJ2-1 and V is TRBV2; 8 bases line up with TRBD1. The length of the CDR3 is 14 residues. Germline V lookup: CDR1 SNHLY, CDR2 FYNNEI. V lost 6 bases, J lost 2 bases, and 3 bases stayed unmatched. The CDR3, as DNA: TGTGCCAGCAGGCACAGGGGGGCCTACAATGAGCAGTTCTTC. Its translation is CASRHRGAYNEQFF.

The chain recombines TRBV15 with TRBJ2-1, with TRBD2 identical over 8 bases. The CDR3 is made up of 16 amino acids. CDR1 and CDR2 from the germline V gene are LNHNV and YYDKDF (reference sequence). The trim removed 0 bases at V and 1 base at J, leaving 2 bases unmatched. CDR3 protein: CATSRDRGGSYNEQFF. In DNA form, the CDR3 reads TGTGCCACCAGCAGAGATCGGGGGGGTTCCTACAATGAGCAGTTCTTC.

The CDR3 region is CASSLGHRARDTGELFF. The CDR3 nucleotides read TGTGCCAGCAGCCTTGGGCACAGGGCCAGGGACACCGGGGAGCTGTTTTTT. J is TRBJ2-2 and V is TRBV7-2, with a tentative D call TRBD1 (6 bases). Trimming removed 5 bases at V and 3 bases at J, with 19 bases between. The CDR3 totals 17 residues. CDR1 SGHTA and CDR2 FQGNSA come from the germline V gene.

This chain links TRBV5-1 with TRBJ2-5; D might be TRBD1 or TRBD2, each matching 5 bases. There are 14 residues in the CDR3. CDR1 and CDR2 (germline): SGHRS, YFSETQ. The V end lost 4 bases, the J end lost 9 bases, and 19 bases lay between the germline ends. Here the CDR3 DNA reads TGCGCCAGCAGCATCGGGGCCCCCCCAGGGTCCCAGTACTTC. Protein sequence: CASSIGAPPGSQYF.

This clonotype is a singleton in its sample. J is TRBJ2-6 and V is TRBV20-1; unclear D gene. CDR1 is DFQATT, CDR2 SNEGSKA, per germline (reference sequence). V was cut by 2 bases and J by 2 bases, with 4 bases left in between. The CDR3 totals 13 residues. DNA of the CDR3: TGCAGTGCTAGACCTACTGGGGCCAACGTCCTGACTTTC. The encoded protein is CSARPTGANVLTF.

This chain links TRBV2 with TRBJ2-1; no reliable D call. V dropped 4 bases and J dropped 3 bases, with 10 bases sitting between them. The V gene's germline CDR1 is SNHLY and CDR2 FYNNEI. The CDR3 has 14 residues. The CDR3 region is CASSGGHHYNEQFF. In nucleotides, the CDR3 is TGTGCCAGCAGTGGCGGCCACCACTACAATGAGCAGTTCTTC.

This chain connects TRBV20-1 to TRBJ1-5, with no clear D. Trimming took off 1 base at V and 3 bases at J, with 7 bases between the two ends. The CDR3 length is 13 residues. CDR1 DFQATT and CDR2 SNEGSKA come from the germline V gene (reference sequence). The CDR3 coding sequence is TGCAGTGCTAGAGGACCGATCAATCAGCCCCAGCATTTT. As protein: CSARGPINQPQHF.

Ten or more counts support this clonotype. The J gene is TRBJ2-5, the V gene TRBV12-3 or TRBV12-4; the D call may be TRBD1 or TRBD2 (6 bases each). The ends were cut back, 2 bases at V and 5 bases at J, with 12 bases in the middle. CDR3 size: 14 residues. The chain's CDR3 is CASSLIGGWETQYF. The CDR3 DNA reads TGTGCCAGCAGTTTAATCGGGGGCTGGGAGACCCAGTACTTC.

The CDR3 nucleotides are TGTGCCAGCAAAGATAGCGGAATCTACAATGAGCAGTTCTTC. It yields the protein CASKDSGIYNEQFF. This chain joins TRBV6-2 or TRBV6-3 and TRBJ2-1; D possibly corresponds to TRBD2 (6 bases). Germline lookup yields CDR1 MNHEY and CDR2 SVGEGT. The CDR3 consists of 14 residues. Trimming took 7 bases from V and 3 from J, leaving 13 bases between them.

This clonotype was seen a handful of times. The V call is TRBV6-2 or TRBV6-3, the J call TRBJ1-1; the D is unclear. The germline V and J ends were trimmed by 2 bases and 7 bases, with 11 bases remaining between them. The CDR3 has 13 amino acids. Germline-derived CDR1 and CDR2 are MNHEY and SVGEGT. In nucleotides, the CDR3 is TGTGCCAGCAGTTACCCGCAGGCGTATGAAGCTTTCTTT. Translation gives CASSYPQAYEAFF.

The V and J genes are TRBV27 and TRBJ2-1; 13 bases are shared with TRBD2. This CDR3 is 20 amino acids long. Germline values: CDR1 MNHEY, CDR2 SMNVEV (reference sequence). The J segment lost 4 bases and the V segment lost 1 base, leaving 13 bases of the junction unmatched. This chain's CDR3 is CASSLLGPRLAGGLYNEQFF. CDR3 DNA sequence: TGTGCCAGCAGTTTATTGGGGCCGAGACTAGCGGGGGGCCTATACAATGAGCAGTTCTTC.

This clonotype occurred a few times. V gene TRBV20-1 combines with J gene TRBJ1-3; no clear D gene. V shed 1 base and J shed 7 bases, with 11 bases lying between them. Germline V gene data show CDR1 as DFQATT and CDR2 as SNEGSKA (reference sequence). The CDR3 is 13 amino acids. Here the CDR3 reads CSARVSLGNTIYF. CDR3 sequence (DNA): TGCAGTGCTAGAGTTAGCCTTGGGAACACCATATATTTT.

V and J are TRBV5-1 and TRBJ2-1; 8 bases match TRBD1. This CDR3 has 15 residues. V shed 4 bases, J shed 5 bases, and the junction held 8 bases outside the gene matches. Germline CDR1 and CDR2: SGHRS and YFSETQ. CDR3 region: CASSRDTDRDNEQFF. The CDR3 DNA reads TGCGCCAGCAGCCGGGACACGGACAGGGACAATGAGCAGTTCTTC.

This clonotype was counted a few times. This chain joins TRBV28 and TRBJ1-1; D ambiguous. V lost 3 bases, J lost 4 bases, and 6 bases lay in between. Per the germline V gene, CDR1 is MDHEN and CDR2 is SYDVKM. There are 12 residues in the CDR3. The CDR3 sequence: CASSLVVTEAFF. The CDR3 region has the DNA TGTGCCAGCAGTTTGGTGGTCACTGAAGCTTTCTTT.

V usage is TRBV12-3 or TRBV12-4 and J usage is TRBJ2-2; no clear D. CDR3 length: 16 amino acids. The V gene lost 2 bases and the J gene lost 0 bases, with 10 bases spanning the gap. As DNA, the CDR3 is TGTGCCAGCAGTTTATCGATCCCTACGAACACCGGGGAGCTGTTTTTT. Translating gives CASSLSIPTNTGELFF.

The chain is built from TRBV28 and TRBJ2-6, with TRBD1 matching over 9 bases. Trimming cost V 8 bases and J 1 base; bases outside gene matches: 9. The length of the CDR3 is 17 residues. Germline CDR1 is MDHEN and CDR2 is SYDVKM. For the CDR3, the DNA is TGTGCCAGCGGAGGGACAGGGAAGGGGTCTGGGGCCAACGTCCTGACTTTC. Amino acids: CASGGTGKGSGANVLTF.

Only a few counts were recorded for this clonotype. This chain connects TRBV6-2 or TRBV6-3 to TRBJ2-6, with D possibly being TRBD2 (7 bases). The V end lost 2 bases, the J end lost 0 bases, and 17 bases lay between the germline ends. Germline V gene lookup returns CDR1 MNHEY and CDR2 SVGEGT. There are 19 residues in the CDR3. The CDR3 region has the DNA TGTGCCAGCAGTTACGGCCCAAGGGGGGGTGCCTCTGGGGCCAACGTCCTGACTTTC. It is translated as CASSYGPRGGASGANVLTF.